This TCR beta chain was captured in a study of CD8 T cells in ankylosing spondylitis. Study observations and caveats: The authors found the disease-linked clones to be CD8+ and relatively rare in peripheral blood. It was reported that disease-linked clones were significantly enriched in matched ankylosing spondylitis synovial fluid.

This clonotype was observed a handful of times. Its specificity is unknown. Using quantitative 5'-RACE with molecular barcodes, the authors made TCR beta libraries. TCRdb ran MiXCR on the 5' RACE reads and lists one entry per CDR3 protein. The sample includes some 240,000 distinct CDR3 sequences, 20% to 30% of them seen just once. Germline assignment: CDR1 DFQATT and CDR2 SNEGSKA (reference sequence). The length of the CDR3 is 15 residues. J was trimmed by 4 bases and V by 2 bases; bases with no gene match: 4. Source material: blood, either unsorted or a sorted T cell fraction (not recorded which). The TCR originated in a male donor with ankylosing spondylitis or in good health (not recorded which). The V and J genes are TRBV20-1 and TRBJ2-1; TRBD2 matches 11 bases. The CDR3 sequence: CSARTTSGVYNEQFF. CDR3 sequence (DNA): TGCAGTGCTAGAACGACTAGCGGGGTTTACAATGAGCAGTTCTTC.